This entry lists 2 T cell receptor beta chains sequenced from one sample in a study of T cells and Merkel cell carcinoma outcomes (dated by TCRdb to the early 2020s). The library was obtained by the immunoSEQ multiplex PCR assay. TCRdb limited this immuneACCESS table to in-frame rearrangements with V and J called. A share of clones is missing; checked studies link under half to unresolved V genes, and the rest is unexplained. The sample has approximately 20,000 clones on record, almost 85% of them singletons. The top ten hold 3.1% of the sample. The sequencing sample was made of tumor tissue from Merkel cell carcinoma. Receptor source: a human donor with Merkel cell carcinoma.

The CDR3 protein is CASRGDTNHEAFF. The CDR3 nucleotides are TGTGCCAGCAGGGGGGACACCAACCATGAAGCTTTCTTT. The chain employs TRBV5-4 and TRBJ1-1; TRBD1 is a possible D gene (6 bases). The V gene's germline CDR1 is SGHNT and CDR2 YYREEE (reference sequence). V shed 5 bases and J shed 7 bases, with 15 bases lying between them. CDR3 length: 13 residues.

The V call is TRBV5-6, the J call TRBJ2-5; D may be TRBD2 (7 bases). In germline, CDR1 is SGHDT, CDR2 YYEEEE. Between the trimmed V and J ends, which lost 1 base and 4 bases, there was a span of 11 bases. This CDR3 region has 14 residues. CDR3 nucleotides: TGTGCCAGCAGCTTGAGGGGGGGGGCAGAGACCCAGTACTTC. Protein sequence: CASSLRGGAETQYF.